Shown below are 19 T cell receptor beta chains from a single sample sequenced in a study of blood T cell repertoires in COVID-19 (dated by TCRdb to about 2020). Libraries were prepared through the immunoSEQ multiplex PCR assay. In TCRdb, the immuneACCESS table is reduced to in-frame sequences with V and J assigned. These tables do not hold every clone; where another copy was compared, an unresolved V gene accounts for under half, and the others remain unexplained. The sample records roughly 100,000 clones, 70% to 85% of which are singletons. The top ten clones comprise about 3.6% of the sample. The sequencing sample was made of peripheral blood. Receptors were obtained from a woman over 75 with active or convalescent COVID-19.

With regard to this clone: The same CDR3 can be traced to other DNA sequences in this sample. V and J are TRBV11-3 and TRBJ2-2; 7 positions agree with TRBD2. The CDR3 totals 16 residues. CDR1 SGHNT and CDR2 YENEEA come from the germline V gene. V shed 5 bases, J shed 5 bases, and the junction held 11 bases outside the gene matches. The CDR3 DNA is TGTGCCAGCAGCCTCAGGAGCGCGGGAGTGACCGGGGAGCTGTTTTTT. Its protein is CASSLRSAGVTGELFF.

The chain uses TRBV7-6 and TRBJ2-7; 7 bases are shared with TRBD1. Per germline, CDR1 SGHVS and CDR2 FNYEAQ. The CDR3 spans 15 residues. V lost 5 bases to trimming and J lost 1 base; unmatched junction nucleotides: 8. DNA for the CDR3: TGTGCCAGCAGCCCACAGACAGGGACATCCTACGAGCAGTACTTC. This translates into CASSPQTGTSYEQYF.

This clone has a handful of counts. V usage is TRBV15 and J usage is TRBJ1-3, with a possible D match to TRBD1 (6 bases). CDR1 and CDR2 (germline): LNHNV, YYDKDF (reference sequence). The CDR3 extends over 15 amino acids. Trimming shortened V by 5 bases and J by 3 bases, and 14 bases separated the two germline ends. The CDR3 protein is CATSGGRDIGNTIYF. The CDR3 DNA is TGTGCCACCAGCGGGGGAAGGGACATTGGAAACACCATATATTTT.

This clone was seen a handful of times. The chain is built from TRBV7-2 and TRBJ2-7, with unresolved D. From germline, CDR1 is SGHTA and CDR2 FQGNSA. The CDR3 is 13 residues long. Trimming left V 4 bases short and J 5 bases short, with 12 bases between. As DNA, the CDR3 is TGTGCCAGCAGCTGGAATAGCCGGAACGAGCAGTACTTC. This sequence encodes CASSWNSRNEQYF.

This clone was counted once. The gene calls are TRBV28 and TRBJ2-7, with 11 bases lining up with TRBD2. With V trimmed by 6 bases and J by 2 bases, 12 bases remained unmatched. The CDR3 runs to 17 residues. From germline, CDR1 is MDHEN and CDR2 SYDVKM. CDR3 sequence (DNA): TGTGCCAGCAGCCCTGTTAGCGGGAGGGCCCTAACCTACGAGCAGTACTTC. Translation: CASSPVSGRALTYEQYF.

The chain has TRBV11-2 and TRBJ2-5; a weak D match, TRBD2 (6 bases). This CDR3 has 19 amino acids. Germline V CDR1 and CDR2: SGHAT, FQNNGV. V lost 2 bases and J lost 1, with 23 bases in between. The CDR3, as DNA: TGTGCCAGCAGCTTATTTGGAGGGGTAGGGGTCGTTTCCCAAGAGACCCAGTACTTC. Its protein product is CASSLFGGVGVVSQETQYF.

The chain has TRBV5-1 and TRBJ1-2; D is perhaps TRBD1 (5 bases). Germline-derived CDR1 and CDR2 are SGHRS and YFSETQ. The length of the CDR3 is 12 residues. V was trimmed by 5 bases and J by 2 bases, leaving 7 bases between them. The CDR3 protein is CASRDTNYGYTF. The CDR3 DNA sequence: TGCGCCAGCAGGGACACGAACTATGGCTACACCTTC.

The rearrangement links TRBV30 to TRBJ1-6, with D maybe TRBD1 (6 bases). This CDR3 spans 14 amino acids. The V end lost 0 bases, the J end lost 9 bases, and 12 bases lay between the germline ends. Germline CDR1 GTSNPN, CDR2 SVGIG (reference sequence). The DNA of the CDR3 is TGTGCCTGGAGTGTCCCAGGGGAGTCTTCACCCCTCCACTTT. Protein sequence: CAWSVPGESSPLHF.

The rearrangement links TRBV18 to TRBJ2-7; possible D gene TRBD2, 7 bases. Per the germline V gene, CDR1 is KGHSH and CDR2 is LQKENI. The V end was cut by 3 bases, the J end by 1 base, with 25 bases between. The CDR3 runs 19 residues. The CDR3, as DNA: TGTGCCAGCTCACCGTATTTGCGCCCCGGGGAGGGGGGTTCCTACGAGCAGTACTTC. This sequence encodes CASSPYLRPGEGGSYEQYF.

This clone has just one count. V is TRBV11-3 and J is TRBJ2-1; 9 positions match TRBD1. This CDR3 is built from 15 residues. With 4 bases clipped from V and 1 base from J, the junction kept 2 bases outside the gene matches. Germline lookup yields CDR1 SGHNT and CDR2 YENEEA. The CDR3 bases are TGTGCCAGCAGCTCTGGACAGGGGTCCTACAATGAGCAGTTCTTC. The encoded protein is CASSSGQGSYNEQFF.

J is TRBJ1-5 and V is TRBV5-8, with a tentative D call TRBD1 (5 bases). The CDR3 extends over 15 amino acids. Germline CDR1 is SGHTS and CDR2 is YDEGEE. Trimming stripped 4 bases from V and 4 bases from J, with 15 bases between. CDR3: CASSKTGTRNQPQHF. Here the CDR3 DNA reads TGTGCCAGCAGCAAAACCGGGACTAGGAATCAGCCCCAGCATTTT.

CDR3 in DNA: TGTGCCAGTAGCCGACAAACGCAGGGCTCTGGAAACACCATATATTTT. Translating gives CASSRQTQGSGNTIYF. The chain has TRBV19 and TRBJ1-3; weak D call: TRBD1 (5 bases). The CDR3 totals 16 residues. The germline V and J ends were trimmed by 6 bases and 0 bases, with 15 bases remaining between them. The germline gives CDR1 LNHDA, CDR2 SQIVND (reference sequence). Drawing the rest from reference TRBV19 and TRBJ1-3, the complete variable domain is DGGITQSPKYLFRKEGQNVTLSCEQNLNHDAMYWYRQDPGQGLRLIYYSQIVNDFQKGDIAEGYSVSREKKESFPLTVTSAQKNPTAFYLCASSRQTQGSGNTIYFGEGSWLTVV.

The rearrangement joins TRBV4-3 to TRBJ2-1, with 11 bases aligning to TRBD2. The junction had 6 bases not matched to a gene; V was cut back by 1 base and J by 10 bases. This CDR3 spans 15 amino acids. Germline V gives CDR1 LGHNA, CDR2 YSLEER. The DNA of the CDR3 is TGCGCCAGCAGCCAAGCCGGGACTAGCGGTGCCGAGCAGTTCTTC. Translating it yields CASSQAGTSGAEQFF.

V usage is TRBV5-4 and J usage is TRBJ2-7; 9 bases map to TRBD2. J gave up 4 bases and V 4 bases, and 6 bases lay outside the gene matches. The CDR3 length is 14 residues. CDR1 and CDR2 (germline): SGHNT, YYREEE (reference sequence). In DNA form, the CDR3 reads TGTGCCAGCAGCGGCGGGAGGGGTTTATACGAGCAGTACTTC. Amino acid sequence: CASSGGRGLYEQYF. Variable domain in full (rest from reference TRBV5-4 and TRBJ2-7): ETGVTQSPTHLIKTRGQQVTLRCSSQSGHNTVSWYQQALGQGPQFIFQYYREEENGRGNFPPRFSGLQFPNYSSELNVNALELDDSALYLCASSGGRGLYEQYFGPGTRLTVT.

This clone occurred once. The rearrangement links TRBV3-1 (or the pseudogene TRBV3-2) to TRBJ2-7; unclear D gene. The germline gives CDR1 LGHDT, CDR2 YNNKEL (reference sequence). This CDR3 comprises 12 residues. V was trimmed by 0 bases and J by 4 bases, leaving 4 bases between them. This CDR3 is CASSQEIYEQYF. The CDR3 nucleotides are TGTGCCAGCAGCCAAGAAATATACGAGCAGTACTTC.

The CDR3, as DNA: TGTGCCAGCCTAAAGGTCCAGGGGGCTGGCTCACCCCTCCACTTT. Translation: CASLKVQGAGSPLHF. This chain joins TRBV28 and TRBJ1-6, with 8 bases lining up with TRBD1. This CDR3 has 15 residues. V gave up 8 bases and J gave up 10 bases; unmatched junction bases: 13. Per germline, CDR1 MDHEN and CDR2 SYDVKM.

The chain has TRBV6-6 and TRBJ2-1, with D possibly TRBD2 on 5 matching bases. V gave up 0 bases and J gave up 10 bases, with 10 bases separating them. Germline CDR1 and CDR2: MNHNY and SVGAGI (reference sequence). The length of the CDR3 is 13 residues. Here the CDR3 DNA reads TGTGCCAGCAGTTACTCGGACCGACTAGAGCAGTTCTTC. This sequence encodes CASSYSDRLEQFF.

V is TRBV6-5 and J is TRBJ2-7, with TRBD1 as a possible D gene (6 bases). Germline V gene data show CDR1 as MNHEY and CDR2 as SVGAGI. The CDR3 length is 15 residues. The V gene lost 7 bases and the J gene lost 2 bases, with 18 bases spanning the gap. CDR3 sequence (DNA): TGTGCCAGCATGATAGGACAGTCTATCACCTACGAGCAGTACTTC. Translation gives CASMIGQSITYEQYF.

V is TRBV5-6 and J is TRBJ2-7; 10 positions match TRBD1. CDR3 length: 15 amino acids. Germline loops: CDR1 SGHDT, CDR2 YYEEEE. The V and J ends lost 6 bases and 5 bases, in that order; junction bases with no gene match: 11. In DNA form, the CDR3 reads TGTGCCAGCACCCGGGGGGGGACAGGGGCCAACGAGCAGTACTTC. It codes for CASTRGGTGANEQYF. Supplemented by reference TRBV5-6 and TRBJ2-7, the full variable domain reads DAGVTQSPTHLIKTRGQQVTLRCSPKSGHDTVSWYQQALGQGPQFIFQYYEEEERQRGNFPDRFSGHQFPNYSSELNVNALLLGDSALYLCASTRGGTGANEQYFGPGTRLTVT.